These 9 T cell receptor beta chains originate from one sample sequenced in a study of cytomegalovirus exposure and HLA in healthy donors. TCRdb keeps only in-frame clones here, not all; method: immunoSEQ multiplex PCR. The sample lists over 90,000 clones, just under 95% occurring once. The sample taken for sequencing was PBMCs. Receptor source: a young woman in good health and CMV-seronegative.

The rearrangement uses TRBV6-6 and TRBJ2-3, with D possibly TRBD2 on 6 matching bases. CDR3 size: 15 residues. Between the trimmed V and J ends, which lost 4 bases and 5 bases, there was a span of 16 bases. Germline V CDR1 and CDR2: MNHNY, SVGAGI (reference sequence). The CDR3 DNA is TGTGCCAGCAGTTCCCTCACGACTAGGAAAGATACGCAGTATTTT. Its translation: CASSSLTTRKDTQYF.

This clone has just one count. The V gene is TRBV7-2, the J gene TRBJ1-1, with no clear D. There are 13 residues in the CDR3. CDR1 and CDR2 from the germline V gene are SGHTA and FQGNSA. Trimming left V 2 bases short and J 1 base short, with 5 bases between. CDR3 nucleotide sequence: TGTGCCAGCAGCTTAATCCAGAACACTGAAGCTTTCTTT. This codes for CASSLIQNTEAFF. The variable domain in full, completed from reference TRBV7-2 and TRBJ1-1, reads GAGVSQSPSNKVTEKGKDVELRCDPISGHTALYWYRQSLGQGLEFLIYFQGNSAPDKSGLPSDRFSAERTGGSVSTLTIQRTQQEDSAVYLCASSLIQNTEAFFGQGTRLTVV.

J is TRBJ2-3 and V is TRBV5-6, with 8 nucleotides matching TRBD1. With 3 bases clipped from V and 4 bases from J, the junction kept 7 bases outside the gene matches. The CDR3 consists of 15 residues. The germline CDR1 and CDR2 sequences are SGHDT and YYEEEE. The CDR3 sequence: CASSSTGVRADTQYF. CDR3 nucleotides: TGTGCCAGCAGCTCGACAGGGGTGCGCGCAGATACGCAGTATTTT.

The V call is TRBV7-9, the J call TRBJ2-3; TRBD1 agrees at 8 bases. The V gene's germline CDR1 is SEHNR and CDR2 FQNEAQ (reference sequence). V shed 3 bases, J shed 0 bases, and the junction held 2 bases outside the gene matches. This CDR3 has 15 amino acids. This CDR3 reads CASSLGTGSTDTQYF. In nucleotides, the CDR3 is TGTGCCAGCAGCTTGGGGACAGGAAGCACAGATACGCAGTATTTT.

In its sample, this clone was seen a few times. The chain is built from TRBV19 and TRBJ1-5; TRBD1 might be the D (6 bases). Trimming stripped 6 bases from V and 7 bases from J, with 19 bases between. Per germline, CDR1 LNHDA and CDR2 SQIVND (reference sequence). The CDR3 loop spans 15 amino acids. This CDR3 is CASSLMLGGMQPQHF. CDR3 bases: TGTGCCAGTAGCCTTATGCTAGGGGGAATGCAGCCCCAGCATTTT.

The chain couples TRBV27 to TRBJ2-7, with 8 bases that match TRBD2. With V trimmed by 3 bases and J by 7 bases, 11 bases remained unmatched. The CDR3 sequence is 15 residues long. In germline, CDR1 is MNHEY, CDR2 SMNVEV (reference sequence). The CDR3 region has the DNA TGTGCCAGCAGTTTTACGGGAGGGCCTTTTCTGGAGCAGTACTTC. Amino acids: CASSFTGGPFLEQYF.

V and J are TRBV18 and TRBJ1-2, with a possible D match to TRBD1 (6 bases). CDR3 length equals 15 residues. CDR1 KGHSH and CDR2 LQKENI come from the germline V gene. The V end lost 2 bases, the J end lost 3 bases, and 13 bases lay between the germline ends. The CDR3 loop reads CASSPGGRADYGYTF. The CDR3 DNA reads TGTGCCAGCTCACCAGGGGGCAGGGCGGACTATGGCTACACCTTC.

This clone was counted between two and nine times. The V and J genes are TRBV6-6 and TRBJ2-1; maybe TRBD1 (5 bases). V lost 2 bases, J lost 3 bases, and 8 bases lay in between. Germline lookup yields CDR1 MNHNY and CDR2 SVGAGI (reference sequence). The CDR3 length is 14 residues. The CDR3 DNA sequence: TGTGCCAGCAGTTACAAGGACAACTACAATGAGCAGTTCTTC. It is translated as CASSYKDNYNEQFF.

This clone was recorded once. This sequence joins TRBV5-1 and TRBJ2-7; tentative D call: TRBD2 (5 bases). V was pared by 4 bases and J by 3 bases, with 14 bases between. This CDR3 is built from 14 residues. Germline V gene data show CDR1 as SGHRS and CDR2 as YFSETQ. CDR3 amino acids: CASSQNGVYYEQYF. As DNA, the CDR3 is TGCGCCAGCAGCCAGAACGGGGTTTACTACGAGCAGTACTTC.